This T cell receptor (beta chain) derives from a study of memory CD4+ T cells and cytomegalovirus serostatus. Study background: Of the healthy Belgian adults, 9 or 10 were CMV seropositive and approximately 24 seronegative.

Single viable CD3+CD4+CD8-CD45RO+ cells were sorted as the memory CD4+ T cells. Libraries were prepared by immunoSEQ multiplex PCR; TCRdb keeps only in-frame clonotypes and omits some of them. The sample shows 35,000 to 45,000 clones, about 85% of them seen only once. The CDR3 runs to 15 residues. CDR1 SEHNR and CDR2 FQNEAQ come from the germline V gene (reference sequence). The V gene end was trimmed by 5 bases and the J gene end by 4 bases; junction bases not matched to a gene: 4. Sequenced: memory CD4+ T cells from blood. This clonotype was sampled from an adult in good health and CMV-seronegative. The chain links TRBV7-9 to TRBJ2-3, with 12 bases matching TRBD2. CDR3 residues: CASSRLAGVSDTQYF. Written as DNA, the CDR3 is TGTGCCAGCAGCCGACTAGCGGGGGTCTCAGATACGCAGTATTTT.